What follows are 21 T cell receptor beta chains derived from one specimen sequenced in a study of T cell responses to AZD1222 COVID-19 vaccine. Method: immunoSEQ multiplex PCR; TCRdb's copy keeps in-frame clones and lacks some. The data show 160,000 or so clones, with about 92% seen just once and about 1.1% held by the top ten. The source was peripheral blood, collected 28 days after the second AZD1222 dose. These receptor sequences come from an adult who received the AZD1222 COVID-19 vaccine.

This clone was recorded only once. The chain is built from TRBV10-2 and TRBJ1-2, with D hard to call. The CDR3 extends over 12 amino acids. The germline V gene encodes CDR1 WSHSY and CDR2 SAAADI. Trimming shortened V by 2 bases and J by 5 bases, and 6 bases separated the two germline ends. As DNA, the CDR3 is TGCGCCAGCAGTGAGGTGGGGTATGGCTACACCTTC. Its translation: CASSEVGYGYTF.

This chain joins TRBV4-1 and TRBJ2-1, with 8 bases identical to TRBD1. V gave up 3 bases and J gave up 6 bases; unmatched junction bases: 7. The CDR3 spans 15 residues. Germline-derived CDR1 and CDR2 are MGHRA and YSYEKL. CDR3 in DNA: TGCGCCAGCAGCCACCCGGGACAGGCCTTCAATGAGCAGTTCTTC. Translation gives CASSHPGQAFNEQFF.

There are a few counts of this clone. V usage is TRBV7-9 and J usage is TRBJ1-2, with a possible D match to TRBD1 (6 bases). The CDR3 loop spans 19 amino acids. Trimming stripped 5 bases from V and 0 bases from J, with 25 bases between. Germline lookup yields CDR1 SEHNR and CDR2 FQNEAQ (reference sequence). The CDR3 bases are TGTGCCAGCAGCCCACAGGGCCCCCCTATACAATACCCTAACTATGGCTACACCTTC. Amino acid sequence: CASSPQGPPIQYPNYGYTF.

The gene calls are TRBV12-5 and TRBJ1-1; 9 bases map to TRBD1. V lost 2 bases and J lost 4; bases outside the gene matches: 5. The germline CDR1 and CDR2 sequences are LGHNT and FRNRAP. The CDR3 is 15 amino acids. CDR3 DNA sequence: TGTGCTAGTGGTTTGAACACAGGGGGCCGCACTGAAGCTTTCTTT. This translates into CASGLNTGGRTEAFF.

This chain joins TRBV6-5 and TRBJ1-3; 7 nucleotides align to TRBD1. CDR1 and CDR2 (germline): MNHEY, SVGAGI. There are 16 residues in the CDR3. The J segment lost 4 bases and the V segment lost 0 bases, leaving 6 bases of the junction unmatched. CDR3 loop: CASSYSSTGEGNTIYF. The CDR3 DNA is TGTGCCAGCAGTTACTCGAGTACAGGGGAGGGAAACACCATATATTTT.

This rearrangement joins TRBV9 to TRBJ1-3; no clear D gene. CDR3 length: 14 residues. Germline V lookup: CDR1 SGDLS, CDR2 YYNGEE. Trimming left V 0 bases short and J 1 base short, with 5 bases between. The CDR3 DNA is TGTGCCAGCAGCGTAGACGGATCTGGAAACACCATATATTTT. Its protein is CASSVDGSGNTIYF.

The CDR3, as DNA: TGTGCCAGCAGCACTCCACAGGGGGCTGGAAACACCATATATTTT. Translated: CASSTPQGAGNTIYF. V usage is TRBV5-4 and J usage is TRBJ1-3; 8 nucleotides agree with TRBD1. This CDR3 is 15 amino acids long. Trimming took 4 bases from V and 2 from J; bases not matched to a gene: 5. Germline CDR1 reads SGHNT; CDR2 reads YYREEE (reference sequence).

This sequence joins TRBV19 and TRBJ1-1; D unclear. The CDR3 contains 13 residues. Germline lookup yields CDR1 LNHDA and CDR2 SQIVND (reference sequence). The germline V and J ends were trimmed by 6 bases and 0 bases, with 8 bases remaining between them. The CDR3 protein is CASRGLLNTEAFF. CDR3 coding DNA: TGTGCCAGTAGGGGCCTCCTGAACACTGAAGCTTTCTTT.

V and J are TRBV18 and TRBJ1-2; 10 positions match TRBD1. Germline V gene data show CDR1 as KGHSH and CDR2 as LQKENI. The J segment lost 10 bases and the V segment lost 2 bases, leaving 13 bases of the junction unmatched. The length of the CDR3 is 16 residues. CDR3 region: CASSPWITGTGDVYTF. The CDR3, as DNA: TGTGCCAGCTCACCATGGATTACCGGGACAGGGGATGTCTACACCTTC.

The chain employs TRBV11-3 and TRBJ1-1, with 8 bases aligning to TRBD1. Germline V gene sequence: CDR1 SGHNT, CDR2 YENEEA. This CDR3 contains 18 residues. J lost 5 bases, V lost 1 base, and 15 bases had no gene match. The CDR3 region has the DNA TGTGCCAGCAGCTTAGTGGCCCAGGGGGCGCGGGAGGGTACTGAAGCTTTCTTT. Protein: CASSLVAQGAREGTEAFF.

The chain joins TRBV7-9 to TRBJ1-5; 10 bases agree with TRBD1. J was trimmed by 6 bases and V by 1 base; bases with no gene match: 6. Germline CDR1 and CDR2: SEHNR and FQNEAQ (reference sequence). CDR3 length equals 16 residues. The CDR3 loop reads CASSLGGQGWGQPQHF. The CDR3 DNA is TGTGCCAGCAGCTTAGGGGGACAGGGGTGGGGTCAGCCCCAGCATTTT.

CDR3 sequence: CASSYVAHEQYF. DNA for the CDR3: TGTGCCAGCAGTTACGTCGCCCACGAGCAGTACTTC. The V call is TRBV6-6, the J call TRBJ2-7; the D is unclear. V was clipped by 2 bases and J by 5 bases, with 7 bases between them. The germline V gene has CDR1 MNHNY and CDR2 SVGAGI (reference sequence). The CDR3 contains 12 residues.

The V and J genes are TRBV19 and TRBJ2-7; TRBD1 aligns across 7 bases. Germline CDR1 is LNHDA and CDR2 is SQIVND (reference sequence). V was clipped by 1 base and J by 4 bases; unmatched bases: 7. The CDR3 has 15 amino acids. Written as DNA, the CDR3 is TGTGCCAGTAGTATAGTCGGGACAGAAGTGTACGAGCAGTACTTC. Translation gives CASSIVGTEVYEQYF.

The V and J genes are TRBV6-5 and TRBJ1-3, with D tentatively TRBD1 (5 bases). In germline, CDR1 is MNHEY, CDR2 SVGAGI. The CDR3 sequence is 15 residues long. Trimming left V 0 bases short and J 3 bases short, with 9 bases between. The CDR3: CASSYSSGGGNTIYF. The DNA for the CDR3 is TGTGCCAGCAGTTACTCATCCGGGGGTGGAAACACCATATATTTT.

The chain links TRBV19 to TRBJ1-2; 8 nucleotides line up with TRBD1. This CDR3 is built from 14 residues. The V gene's germline CDR1 is LNHDA and CDR2 SQIVND (reference sequence). Trimming removed 7 bases from V and 4 bases from J; junction bases left unmatched: 8. DNA of the CDR3: TGTGCCAGTACAAGCAGGGGGCTTGTCTATGGCTACACCTTC. This translates into CASTSRGLVYGYTF. Full variable domain (remainder filled in from reference TRBV19 and TRBJ1-2): DGGITQSPKYLFRKEGQNVTLSCEQNLNHDAMYWYRQDPGQGLRLIYYSQIVNDFQKGDIAEGYSVSREKKESFPLTVTSAQKNPTAFYLCASTSRGLVYGYTFGSGTRLTVV.

The V gene is TRBV7-6, the J gene TRBJ1-6, with a tentative D call TRBD1 (6 bases). V lost 2 bases to trimming and J lost 8 bases, with 10 bases between them. Germline-derived CDR1 and CDR2 are SGHVS and FNYEAQ. This CDR3 spans 14 amino acids. CDR3 amino acids: CASSLSQGDSPLHF. CDR3 nucleotide sequence: TGTGCCAGCAGCTTATCACAGGGAGATTCACCCCTCCACTTT.

This sequence joins TRBV6-5 and TRBJ2-7, with D possibly matching TRBD1 (6 bases). The germline V gene encodes CDR1 MNHEY and CDR2 SVGAGI. CDR3 length: 13 residues. Trimming left V 10 bases short and J 1 base short, with 14 bases between. The CDR3 here is CATWTAVSYEQYF. For the CDR3, the DNA is TGTGCCACCTGGACAGCGGTATCCTACGAGCAGTACTTC.

The gene calls are TRBV20-1 and TRBJ1-1, with D perhaps TRBD1 (5 bases). Trimming removed 3 bases from V and 10 bases from J, with 15 bases in between. There are 12 residues in the CDR3. CDR1 is DFQATT and CDR2 is SNEGSKA in the germline V gene (reference sequence). This CDR3 is CSASFLQGVAFF. CDR3 in DNA: TGCAGTGCTAGTTTTCTCCAAGGGGTAGCTTTCTTT.

In this sample, this clone turned up a few times. The V call is TRBV24-1, the J call TRBJ2-3, with no clear D. The V gene lost 7 bases and the J gene lost 4 bases, with 11 bases spanning the gap. The CDR3 is 13 residues long. Germline V gene data show CDR1 as KGHDR and CDR2 as SFDVKD. CDR3 region: CATSEKRADTQYF. As DNA, the CDR3 is TGTGCCACCAGCGAGAAAAGGGCAGATACGCAGTATTTT.

V usage is TRBV2 and J usage is TRBJ2-7; possible D gene TRBD2, 5 bases. Germline CDR1 SNHLY, CDR2 FYNNEI. The ends were cut back, 11 bases at V and 3 bases at J, with 17 bases in the middle. This CDR3 has 13 residues. CDR3: CAGVFGEGYEQYF. The CDR3 DNA is TGTGCCGGGGTCTTCGGCGAGGGCTACGAGCAGTACTTC.

The J gene is TRBJ1-3, the V gene TRBV5-1; D unclear. Germline V gene data show CDR1 as SGHRS and CDR2 as YFSETQ. V lost 0 bases, J lost 3 bases, and 7 bases lay in between. The CDR3 contains 14 residues. CDR3 nucleotide sequence: TGCGCCAGCAGCTTGGCGCCCGGTGGAAACACCATATATTTT. As protein: CASSLAPGGNTIYF. The full variable domain, with the rest looked up from reference TRBV5-1 and TRBJ1-3, is KAGVTQTPRYLIKTRGQQVTLSCSPISGHRSVSWYQQTPGQGLQFLFEYFSETQRNKGNFPGRFSGRQFSNSRSEMNVSTLELGDSALYLCASSLAPGGNTIYFGEGSWLTVV.